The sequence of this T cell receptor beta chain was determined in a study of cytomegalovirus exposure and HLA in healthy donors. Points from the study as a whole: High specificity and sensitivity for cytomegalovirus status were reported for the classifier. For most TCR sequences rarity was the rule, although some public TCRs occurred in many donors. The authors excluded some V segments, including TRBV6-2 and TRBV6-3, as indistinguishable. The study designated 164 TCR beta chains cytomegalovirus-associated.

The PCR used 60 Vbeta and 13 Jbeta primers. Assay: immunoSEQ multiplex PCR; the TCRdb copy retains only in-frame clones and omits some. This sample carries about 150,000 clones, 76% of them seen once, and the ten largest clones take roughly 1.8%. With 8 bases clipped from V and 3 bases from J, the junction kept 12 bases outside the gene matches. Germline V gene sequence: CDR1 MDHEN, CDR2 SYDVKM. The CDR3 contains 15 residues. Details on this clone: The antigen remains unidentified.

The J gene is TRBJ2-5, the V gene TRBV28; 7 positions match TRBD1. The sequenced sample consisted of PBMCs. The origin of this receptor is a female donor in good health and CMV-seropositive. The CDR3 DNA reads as TGTGCCAGCTCACCCGCCGGGGACAGCGAAGAGACCCAGTACTTC. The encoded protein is CASSPAGDSEETQYF.